A single T cell receptor beta chain is shown here with its context. Its antigen is undetermined. The source of the sample is a study of shared clonotypes between healthy human individuals. Study observations and caveats: Researchers sampled blood only, noting tissue repertoires likely differ. The rarefaction results pointed to incomplete sorted-subset sequencing despite large depth. The four-donor shared clonotypes exceeded non-shared clonotypes in generation probability, with non-shared ones scoring lower.

V was trimmed by 5 bases and J by 1 base, leaving 14 bases between them. Germline CDR1 and CDR2: LNHDA and SQIVND (reference sequence). The CDR3 is 15 residues long. Approximately 200 ng DNA, approximately 30,000 T cell genomes, went into each sorted-subset replicate PCR. Assay used: immunoSEQ multiplex PCR; TCRdb lists only in-frame clones, some missing. In the table there are roughly 1,100,000 clones, around 76% of which are singletons. The V and J genes are TRBV19 and TRBJ1-1; weak D call: TRBD1 (6 bases). Input material: memory CD4+ T cells sorted from blood. Subset noted: CD45RA-negative fraction. This clonotype was sampled from a man between 18 and 29 years old in good health. The CDR3 nucleotides read TGTGCCAGTAGTGGCCAGGGGAGTGAGAACACTGAAGCTTTCTTT. Translating gives CASSGQGSENTEAFF. The full variable domain, its missing parts supplied by reference TRBV19 and TRBJ1-1, is DGGITQSPKYLFRKEGQNVTLSCEQNLNHDAMYWYRQDPGQGLRLIYYSQIVNDFQKGDIAEGYSVSREKKESFPLTVTSAQKNPTAFYLCASSGQGSENTEAFFGQGTRLTVV.